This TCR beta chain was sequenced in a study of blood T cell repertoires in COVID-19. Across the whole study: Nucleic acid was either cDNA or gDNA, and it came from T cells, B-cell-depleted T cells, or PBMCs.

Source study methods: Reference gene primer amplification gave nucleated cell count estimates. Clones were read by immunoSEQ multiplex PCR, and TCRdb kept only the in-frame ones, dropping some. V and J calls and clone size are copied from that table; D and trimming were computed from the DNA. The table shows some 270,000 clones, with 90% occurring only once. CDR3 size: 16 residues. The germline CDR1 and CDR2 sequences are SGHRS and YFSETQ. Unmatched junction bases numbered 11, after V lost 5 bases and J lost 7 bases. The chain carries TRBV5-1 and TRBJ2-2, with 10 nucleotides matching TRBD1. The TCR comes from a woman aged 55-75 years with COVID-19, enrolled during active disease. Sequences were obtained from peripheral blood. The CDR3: CASRETGGLSIGELFF. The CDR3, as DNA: TGCGCCAGCAGAGAGACAGGGGGCTTGAGTATCGGGGAGCTGTTTTTT.